The present TCR beta chain was sequenced within a study of T cell responses to AZD1222 COVID-19 vaccine. Data came from immunoSEQ multiplex PCR; TCRdb stores just in-frame clones and leaves some out. The table shows around 160,000 clones, with under 95% occurring only once. The CDR3 totals 17 residues. Germline values: CDR1 SGHVS, CDR2 FQNEAQ. With V trimmed by 1 base and J by 8 bases, 13 bases remained unmatched. The material was peripheral blood, obtained on day 0 of AZD1222 vaccination. This receptor was taken from an adult in good health. V usage is TRBV7-8 and J usage is TRBJ2-1; 8 bases fit TRBD2. CDR3 nucleotides: TGTGCCAGCAGCTTAGTCGGGACTAGTTCGGCGAGCGATGAGCAGTTCTTC. This codes for CASSLVGTSSASDEQFF. Together with reference TRBV7-8 and TRBJ2-1, the CDR3 gives the full variable domain: GAGVSQSPRYKVAKRGQDVALRCDPISGHVSLFWYQQALGQGPEFLTYFQNEAQLDKSGLPSDRFFAERPEGSVSTLKIQRTQQEDSAVYLCASSLVGTSSASDEQFFGPGTRLTVL.